These T cell receptor beta chains were read from a single sample in a study of post-analysis software for immune sequencing data. TCRdb recomputed calls from the PCR reads with MiXCR, one row per CDR3 protein. Among about 460,000 distinct CDR3 sequences listed, around 40% were seen once. Specimen: blood. Source of these receptors: a girl aged 10 to 17 with multiple sclerosis. CDR3s include the opening cysteine and the closing phenylalanine or tryptophan. Each record gives: D gene, V gene, clone size, J gene, CDR3 protein, CDR3 DNA. The D gene is left open where the match is weak. The size field is filled for only some rows; it gives once, few, many or a size class.

>TRBD2|TRBV25-1|few|TRBJ2-7
CASTPSGISYEQYF
TGTGCCAGCACCCCTAGCGGGATCTCCTACGAGCAGTACTTC
>TRBD2|TRBV20-1|few|TRBJ2-1
CSASSTAGGQNEQFF
TGCAGTGCTAGTAGTACGGCGGGAGGGCAGAATGAGCAGTTCTTC
>TRBD2|TRBV2|few|TRBJ2-1
CASPSRSPRTSEPYNEQFF
TGTGCCAGCCCGTCGCGCTCCCCGCGGACTAGCGAGCCCTACAATGAGCAGTTCTTC
>.|TRBV7-2|.|TRBJ2-5
CASSDATTIRETQYF
TGTGCCAGCAGCGACGCCACCACTATCAGGGAGACCCAGTACTTC
>TRBD2|TRBV27|few|TRBJ2-5
CASSPTLASGGSIVETQYF
TGTGCCAGCAGTCCAACCCTTGCCTCGGGCGGGAGTATCGTAGAGACCCAGTACTTC
>.|TRBV15|.|TRBJ2-1
CATSRERWEFSYNEQFF
TGTGCCACCAGCAGAGAGAGATGGGAATTCTCCTACAATGAGCAGTTCTTC
>.|TRBV10-3|.|TRBJ2-1
CAISAGRSSYNEQFF
TGTGCCATCAGTGCGGGCAGGAGCTCCTACAATGAGCAGTTCTTC
>TRBD1|TRBV20-1|few|TRBJ1-5
CSASPGTGGEIGNQPQHF
TGCAGTGCTTCACCTGGGACAGGGGGGGAGATTGGCAATCAGCCCCAGCATTTT
>.|TRBV4-1|few|TRBJ1-2
CASSQPGRLNYGYTF
TGCGCCAGCAGTCAACCCGGACGACTTAACTATGGCTACACCTTC
>.|TRBV27|few|TRBJ2-7
CASSSPGRAIYEQYF
TGTGCCAGCAGTTCCCCCGGACGGGCGATCTACGAGCAGTACTTC
>.|TRBV6-1|.|TRBJ2-3
CASSAPGSSSNADTQYF
TGTGCCAGCAGCGCGCCGGGCAGCTCGAGTAACGCGGATACGCAGTATTTT
>.|TRBV6-6|.|TRBJ2-7
CASSLTSSSEQYF
TGTGCCAGCAGCCTTACTAGTTCCTCCGAGCAGTACTTC
>TRBD2|TRBV20-1|many|TRBJ2-3
CSASILAGGPSTDTQYF
TGCAGTGCTAGTATCCTAGCGGGAGGGCCTAGCACAGATACGCAGTATTTT
>.|TRBV12-3/TRBV12-4|.|TRBJ1-4
CASSLAGHFRKVFF
TGTGCCAGCAGTTTAGCGGGACACTTCCGAAAAGTGTTTTTT
>.|TRBV12-3/TRBV12-4|.|TRBJ1-5
CASSLAIGRGNQPQHF
TGTGCCAGCAGTTTAGCGATCGGTAGGGGAAATCAGCCCCAGCATTTT
>.|TRBV7-2|.|TRBJ2-5
CASSYDHSSSQETQYF
TGTGCCAGCAGCTACGATCACTCTAGCAGCCAAGAGACCCAGTACTTT
>TRBD2|TRBV28|few|TRBJ2-1
CASRPTSGRAKGNEQFF
TGTGCCAGCAGACCTACTAGCGGGAGGGCCAAAGGCAATGAGCAGTTCTTC
>TRBD2|TRBV4-1|.|TRBJ2-2
CASSQVSGGTGELFF
TGCGCCAGCAGCCAAGTGTCGGGAGGAACCGGGGAGCTGTTTTTT
>.|TRBV13|once|TRBJ2-7
CASSAQGGRGSYEQYF
TGTGCCAGCAGCGCCCAAGGGGGGCGAGGATCCTACGAGCAGTACTTC
>TRBD1|TRBV4-1|.|TRBJ1-1
CASSQETGKRLNTEAFF
TGCGCCAGCAGCCAAGAGACAGGGAAGAGGTTGAACACCGAAGCTTTCTTT
>TRBD2|TRBV15|.|TRBJ2-1
CATSRPGLAGVNEQFF
TGTGCCACCAGCAGGCCGGGACTAGCGGGAGTTAATGAGCAGTTCTTC
>TRBD1|TRBV28|few|TRBJ2-3
CASSLLTHGTGYTDTQYF
TGTGCCAGCAGTTTATTGACGCACGGGACAGGCTACACAGATACGCAGTATTTT
>.|TRBV5-6|.|TRBJ1-1
CASSSGLGQKNTEAFF
TGTGCCAGCAGTTCGGGTCTCGGACAGAAGAACACTGAAGCTTTCTTT
>TRBD1|TRBV12-3/TRBV12-4|.|TRBJ1-6
CASTEQGVGNSPLHF
TGTGCCAGCACCGAACAGGGGGTCGGCAATTCACCCCTCCACTTT
>TRBD2|TRBV2|.|TRBJ2-5
CASIKEGLAEGQYF
TGTGCCAGCATCAAAGAGGGACTAGCGGAGGGCCAGTACTTC
>.|TRBV9|few|TRBJ2-7
CASSVGFALSSYEQYF
TGTGCCAGCAGCGTGGGGTTCGCCTTGAGCTCCTACGAGCAGTACTTC
>.|TRBV11-3|.|TRBJ2-5
CASSLAYGRALGETQYF
TGTGCCAGCAGCTTAGCTTATGGCAGGGCCTTGGGGGAGACCCAGTACTTC
>.|TRBV4-1|.|TRBJ1-2
CASSPPGRFYGYTF
TGCGCCAGCAGCCCCCCGGGAAGGTTCTATGGCTACACCTTC
>TRBD1|TRBV5-6|many|TRBJ1-2
CASSLGMTGGDGYTF
TGTGCCAGCAGCTTGGGTATGACAGGGGGCGATGGCTACACCTTC
>TRBD2|TRBV11-2|.|TRBJ2-1
CASSFVTSGSRYEQFF
TGTGCCAGCAGCTTCGTGACTAGCGGGAGCAGGTATGAGCAGTTCTTC
>.|TRBV4-2|few|TRBJ1-5
CASSQGATDQPQHF
TGTGCCAGCAGCCAAGGCGCGACGGATCAGCCCCAGCATTTT
>.|TRBV5-1|.|TRBJ2-3
CASSTEFSTDTQYF
TGCGCCAGCAGCACAGAGTTCAGCACAGATACGCAGTATTTT
>TRBD2|TRBV27|.|TRBJ2-7
CASSLSVLFSGNYEQYF
TGTGCCAGCAGTTTATCGGTACTCTTTAGCGGGAACTACGAGCAGTACTTC
>.|TRBV30|.|TRBJ2-7
CAWSVSPSYEQYF
TGTGCCTGGAGTGTATCCCCCAGCTACGAGCAGTACTTC
>TRBD2|TRBV10-3|many|TRBJ2-1
CAISSTSGNEQFF
TGTGCCATCAGTTCGACTAGCGGGAATGAGCAGTTCTTC
>.|TRBV10-3|few|TRBJ2-3
CAISEPLTDTQYF
TGTGCCATCAGTGAGCCACTAACAGATACGCAGTATTTT
>.|TRBV12-3/TRBV12-4|few|TRBJ2-7
CASTQGIGAYEQYF
TGTGCCAGCACCCAGGGTATCGGGGCCTACGAGCAGTACTTC
>TRBD1|TRBV5-1|.|TRBJ1-2
CASSQPGQGSGGYTF
TGCGCCAGCAGCCAACCGGGACAGGGCTCGGGCGGCTACACCTTC
>.|TRBV7-9|.|TRBJ2-2
CASSTEVWANTGELFF
TGTGCCAGCAGCACTGAAGTCTGGGCGAACACCGGGGAGCTGTTTTTT
>.|TRBV20-1|.|TRBJ2-7
CSAIRERREQYF
TGCAGTGCTATAAGGGAGAGACGGGAGCAGTACTTC
>.|TRBV27|.|TRBJ2-1
CASKKRTTGHNEQFF
TGTGCCAGCAAAAAGCGAACTACGGGCCACAATGAGCAGTTCTTC
>.|TRBV5-1|.|TRBJ2-7
CASSLRQEYEQYF
TGCGCCAGCAGCTTAAGACAGGAGTACGAGCAGTACTTC
>.|TRBV14|few|TRBJ2-6
CASSQLRGYLSGANVLTF
TGTGCCAGCAGCCAACTCAGGGGATACCTCTCTGGGGCCAACGTCCTGACTTTC
>.|TRBV5-5|few|TRBJ2-5
CASGLGTSQETQYF
TGTGCCAGCGGGTTAGGGACAAGCCAAGAGACCCAGTACTTC
>TRBD2|TRBV6-1|.|TRBJ2-7
CASSLIAGTYEQYF
TGTGCCAGCAGTTTGATAGCGGGAACCTACGAGCAGTACTTC
>.|TRBV6-2/TRBV6-3|many|TRBJ2-5
CASSPSGGETQYF
TGTGCCAGCAGCCCATCCGGCGGAGAGACCCAGTACTTC
>TRBD2|TRBV3-1|.|TRBJ2-5
CASSQASGGRETQYF
TGTGCCAGCAGCCAAGCTAGCGGGGGGCGGGAGACCCAGTACTTC
>TRBD2|TRBV6-4|.|TRBJ2-3
CASSEFQSGGTDTQYF
TGTGCCAGCAGTGAGTTCCAAAGCGGGGGCACAGATACGCAGTATTTT
>TRBD2|TRBV20-1|.|TRBJ2-3
CSARVVTSGADTQYF
TGCAGTGCTAGAGTTGTGACTAGCGGAGCAGATACGCAGTATTTT
>TRBD2|TRBV3-1|few|TRBJ2-7
CASSPGTSGAYEQYF
TGTGCCAGCAGCCCGGGGACTAGCGGAGCCTACGAGCAGTACTTC
>.|TRBV19|once|TRBJ1-4
CASSTRPPRPVIGEKLFF
TGTGCCAGTAGTACTCGCCCCCCGCGGCCCGTAATAGGTGAAAAACTGTTTTTT
>.|TRBV3-1|few|TRBJ2-1
CASSPLSAGNEQFF
TGTGCCAGCAGCCCTCTGAGCGCCGGGAATGAGCAGTTCTTC
>.|TRBV27|.|TRBJ2-7
CASSLLGEGYEQYF
TGTGCCAGCAGTTTACTGGGAGAGGGCTACGAGCAGTACTTC
>TRBD1|TRBV5-5|.|TRBJ2-7
CASSYGQGGNAYEQYF
TGTGCCAGCAGCTACGGACAGGGGGGAAACGCCTACGAGCAGTACTTC
>.|TRBV28|once|TRBJ1-2
CATLGHYGYTF
TGTGCCACCCTAGGACATTATGGCTACACCTTC
>TRBD2|TRBV20-1|few|TRBJ2-7
CSARVLVAGTYEQYF
TGCAGTGCTAGGGTTCTGGTAGCGGGGACCTACGAGCAGTACTTC
>TRBD2|TRBV29-1|few|TRBJ2-4
CSVDRRRGTSGNRQYF
TGCAGCGTTGATCGCAGAAGGGGGACTAGCGGGAATCGGCAGTACTTC
>TRBD2|TRBV20-1|.|TRBJ2-7
CSALLAGVHEQYF
TGCAGTGCTTTACTAGCGGGAGTGCACGAGCAGTACTTC